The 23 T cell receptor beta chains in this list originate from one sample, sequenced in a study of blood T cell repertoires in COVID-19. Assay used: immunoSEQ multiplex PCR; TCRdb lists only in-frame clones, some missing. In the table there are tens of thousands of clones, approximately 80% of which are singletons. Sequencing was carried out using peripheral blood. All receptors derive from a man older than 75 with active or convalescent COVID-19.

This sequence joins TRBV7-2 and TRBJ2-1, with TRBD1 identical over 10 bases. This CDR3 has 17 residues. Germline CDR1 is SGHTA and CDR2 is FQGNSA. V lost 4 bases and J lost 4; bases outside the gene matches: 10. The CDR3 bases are TGTGCCAGCAGCTCGGACAGGGGGGTCTATACTTACAATGAGCAGTTCTTC. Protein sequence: CASSSDRGVYTYNEQFF.

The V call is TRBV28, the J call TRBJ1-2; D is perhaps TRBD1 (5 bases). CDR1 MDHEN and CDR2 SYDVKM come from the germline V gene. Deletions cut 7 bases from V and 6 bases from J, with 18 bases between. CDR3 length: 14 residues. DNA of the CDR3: TGTGCCAGCACCACAACCGGCAGGGTGAATGGCTACACCTTC. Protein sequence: CASTTTGRVNGYTF.

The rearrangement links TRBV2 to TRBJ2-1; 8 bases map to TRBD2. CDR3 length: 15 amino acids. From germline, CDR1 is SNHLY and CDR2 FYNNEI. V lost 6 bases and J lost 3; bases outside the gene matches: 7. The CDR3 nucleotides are TGTGCCAGCAGCCTGACTAGCGATTACTACAATGAGCAGTTCTTC. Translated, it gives CASSLTSDYYNEQFF.

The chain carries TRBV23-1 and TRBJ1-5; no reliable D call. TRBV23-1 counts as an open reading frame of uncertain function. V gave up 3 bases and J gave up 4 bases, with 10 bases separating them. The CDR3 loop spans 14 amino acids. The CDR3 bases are TGCGCCAGCAGTCAGCAAGGGAGGAATCAGCCCCAGCATTTT. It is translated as CASSQQGRNQPQHF.

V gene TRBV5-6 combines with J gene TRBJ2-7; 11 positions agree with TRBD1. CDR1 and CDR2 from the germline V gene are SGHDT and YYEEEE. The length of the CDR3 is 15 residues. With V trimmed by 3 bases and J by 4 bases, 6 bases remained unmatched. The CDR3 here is CASSSGTGGSYEQYF. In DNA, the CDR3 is TGTGCCAGCAGCTCCGGGACAGGGGGTTCATACGAGCAGTACTTC.

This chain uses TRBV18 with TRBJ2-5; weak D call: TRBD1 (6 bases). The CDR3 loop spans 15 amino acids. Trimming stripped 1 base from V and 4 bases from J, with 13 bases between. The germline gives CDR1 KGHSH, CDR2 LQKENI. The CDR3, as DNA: TGTGCCAGCTCACCACGTAGGACAGTGTCAGAGACCCAGTACTTC. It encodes CASSPRRTVSETQYF.

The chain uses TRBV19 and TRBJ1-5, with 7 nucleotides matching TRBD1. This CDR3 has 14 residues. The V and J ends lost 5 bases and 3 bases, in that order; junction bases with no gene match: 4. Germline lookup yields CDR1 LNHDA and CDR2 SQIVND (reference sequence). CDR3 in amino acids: CASSSGQINQPQHF. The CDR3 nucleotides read TGTGCCAGTAGTTCGGGACAGATCAATCAGCCCCAGCATTTT.

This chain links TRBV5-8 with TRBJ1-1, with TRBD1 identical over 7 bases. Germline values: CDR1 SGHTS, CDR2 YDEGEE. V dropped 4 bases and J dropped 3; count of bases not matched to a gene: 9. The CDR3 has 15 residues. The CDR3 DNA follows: TGTGCCAGCAGCCGACAGGGTCGCCGATACACTGAAGCTTTCTTT. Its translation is CASSRQGRRYTEAFF.

CDR3 loop: CASSLEGGSSPLHF. The CDR3 nucleotides are TGTGCCAGCAGCTTAGAGGGGGGAAGTTCACCCCTCCACTTT. The chain combines TRBV11-2 with TRBJ1-6; D may be TRBD1 (5 bases). In germline, CDR1 is SGHAT, CDR2 FQNNGV. V was shortened by 0 bases and J by 9 bases, with 9 bases between the two germline ends. This CDR3 is built from 14 residues. The full variable domain, completed using reference TRBV11-2 and TRBJ1-6, is EAGVAQSPRYKIIEKRQSVAFWCNPISGHATLYWYQQILGQGPKLLIQFQNNGVVDDSQLPKDRFSAERLKGVDSTLKIQPAKLEDSAVYLCASSLEGGSSPLHFGNGTRLTVT.

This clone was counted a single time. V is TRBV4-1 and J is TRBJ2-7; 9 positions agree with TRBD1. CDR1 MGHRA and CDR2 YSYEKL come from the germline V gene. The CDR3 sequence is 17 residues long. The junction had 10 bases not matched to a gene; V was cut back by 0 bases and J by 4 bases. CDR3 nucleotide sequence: TGCGCCAGCAGCCAAGATACCTCCGGGACAGGGTTATACGAGCAGTACTTC. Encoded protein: CASSQDTSGTGLYEQYF.

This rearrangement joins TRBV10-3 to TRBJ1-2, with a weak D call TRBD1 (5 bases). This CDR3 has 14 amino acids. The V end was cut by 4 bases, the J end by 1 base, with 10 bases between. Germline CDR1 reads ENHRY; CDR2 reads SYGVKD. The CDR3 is CAISGEQGNYGYTF. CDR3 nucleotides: TGTGCCATCAGTGGTGAGCAGGGTAACTATGGCTACACCTTC.

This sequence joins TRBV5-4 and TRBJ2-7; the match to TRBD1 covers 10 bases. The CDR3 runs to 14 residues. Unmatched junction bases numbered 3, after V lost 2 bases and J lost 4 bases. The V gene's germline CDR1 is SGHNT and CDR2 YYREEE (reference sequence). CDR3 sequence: CASSFAGQGYEQYF. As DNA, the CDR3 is TGTGCCAGCAGCTTCGCGGGACAGGGGTACGAGCAGTACTTC.

Here the CDR3 DNA reads TGCAGTGCTAGTCAACAGCTTAACACCGGGGAGCTGTTTTTT. Residues: CSASQQLNTGELFF. The gene calls are TRBV20-1 and TRBJ2-2; D is unclear. The CDR3 runs to 14 residues. Per germline, CDR1 DFQATT and CDR2 SNEGSKA (reference sequence). With 3 bases removed from V and 2 bases from J, the gap between germline ends came to 10 bases.

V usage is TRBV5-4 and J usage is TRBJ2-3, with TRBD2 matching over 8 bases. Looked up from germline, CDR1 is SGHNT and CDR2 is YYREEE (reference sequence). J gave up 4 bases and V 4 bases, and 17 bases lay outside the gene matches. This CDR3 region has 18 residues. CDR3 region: CASSPIGRVAGGADTQYF. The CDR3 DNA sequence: TGTGCCAGCAGCCCCATTGGTCGTGTGGCGGGAGGAGCAGATACGCAGTATTTT.

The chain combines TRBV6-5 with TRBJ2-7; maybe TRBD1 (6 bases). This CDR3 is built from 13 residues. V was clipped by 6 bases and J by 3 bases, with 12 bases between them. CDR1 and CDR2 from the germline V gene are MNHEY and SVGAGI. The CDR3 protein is CASSYQQGYEQYF. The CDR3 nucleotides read TGTGCCAGCAGCTATCAACAGGGCTACGAGCAGTACTTC.

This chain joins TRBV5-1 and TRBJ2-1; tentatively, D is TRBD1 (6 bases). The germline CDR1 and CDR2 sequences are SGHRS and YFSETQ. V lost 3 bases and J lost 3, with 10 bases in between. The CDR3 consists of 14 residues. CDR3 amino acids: CASSYGTYYNEQFF. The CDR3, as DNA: TGCGCCAGCAGCTATGGGACATACTACAATGAGCAGTTCTTC.

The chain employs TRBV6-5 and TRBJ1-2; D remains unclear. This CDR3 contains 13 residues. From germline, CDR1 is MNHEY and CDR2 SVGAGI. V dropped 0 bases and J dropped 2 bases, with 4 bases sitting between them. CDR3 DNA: TGTGCCAGCAGTTACTCTCAGAACTATGGCTACACCTTC. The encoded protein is CASSYSQNYGYTF.

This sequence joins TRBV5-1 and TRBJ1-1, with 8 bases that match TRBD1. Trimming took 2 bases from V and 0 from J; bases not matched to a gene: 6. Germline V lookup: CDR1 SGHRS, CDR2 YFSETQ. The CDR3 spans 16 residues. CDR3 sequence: CASSFTGGLMNTEAFF. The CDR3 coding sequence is TGCGCCAGCAGCTTCACAGGGGGGTTGATGAACACTGAAGCTTTCTTT.

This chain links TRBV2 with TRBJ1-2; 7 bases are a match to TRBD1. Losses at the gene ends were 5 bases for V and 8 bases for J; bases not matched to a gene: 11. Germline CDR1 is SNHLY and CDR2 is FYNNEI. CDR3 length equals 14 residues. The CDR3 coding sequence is TGTGCCAGCAGTCGGGACAGCGGAGGGCTAGGCTACACCTTC. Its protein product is CASSRDSGGLGYTF. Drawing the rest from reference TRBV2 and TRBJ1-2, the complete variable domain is EPEVTQTPSHQVTQMGQEVILRCVPISNHLYFYWYRQILGQKVEFLVSFYNNEISEKSEIFDDQFSVERPDGSNFTLKIRSTKLEDSAMYFCASSRDSGGLGYTFGSGTRLTVV.

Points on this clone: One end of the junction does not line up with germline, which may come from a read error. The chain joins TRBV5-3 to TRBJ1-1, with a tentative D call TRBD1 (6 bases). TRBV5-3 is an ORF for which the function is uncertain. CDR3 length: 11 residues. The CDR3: CDRGGITEAFF. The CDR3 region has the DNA TGCGACCGGGGGGGCATCACTGAAGCTTTCTTT.

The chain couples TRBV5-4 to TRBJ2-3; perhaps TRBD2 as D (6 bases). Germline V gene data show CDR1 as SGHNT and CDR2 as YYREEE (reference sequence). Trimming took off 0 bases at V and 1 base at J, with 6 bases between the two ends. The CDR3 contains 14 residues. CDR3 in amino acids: CASSLERGTDTQYF. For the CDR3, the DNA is TGTGCCAGCAGCTTGGAGCGGGGCACAGATACGCAGTATTTT.

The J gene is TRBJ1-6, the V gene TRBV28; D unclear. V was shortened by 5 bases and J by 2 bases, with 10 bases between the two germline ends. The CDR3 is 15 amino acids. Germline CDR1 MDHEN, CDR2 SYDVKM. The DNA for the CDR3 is TGTGCCAGCAGTCCCCGAACTCCCTATAATTCACCCCTCCACTTT. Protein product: CASSPRTPYNSPLHF.

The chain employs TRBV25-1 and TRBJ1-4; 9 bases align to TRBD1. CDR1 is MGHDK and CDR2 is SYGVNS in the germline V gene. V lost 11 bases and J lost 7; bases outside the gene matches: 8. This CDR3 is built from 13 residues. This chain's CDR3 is CASRDRVSEKLFF. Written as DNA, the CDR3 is TGTGCCTCCCGGGACAGGGTCTCTGAAAAACTGTTTTTT.